This TCR beta chain was sequenced for a study of read filtering for tumor transcriptome and immune sequencing. This clonotype was recorded many times. Per germline, CDR1 MNHNS and CDR2 SASEGT. The V gene lost 3 bases and the J gene lost 3 bases, with 11 bases spanning the gap. This CDR3 has 14 amino acids. The library was built from about 370 ng RNA with molecular barcoded adaptors for alpha/delta and beta/gamma chains. TCRdb called the reads again in MiXCR, with one record for every CDR3 protein. Of approximately 43,000 distinct CDR3 sequences listed, 13% were seen once; the top ten hold approximately 30%.

This clonotype originated in a donor older than 35 with multiple myeloma. Material for sequencing was a population of CD138-negative cells sorted from bone marrow. V and J are TRBV6-1 and TRBJ2-5; D is uncertain. CDR3 loop: CASSDYSIKETQYF. In DNA, the CDR3 is TGTGCCAGCAGTGACTACAGCATTAAAGAGACCCAGTACTTC.